Listed here are 22 T cell receptor beta chains from one sample, sequenced in a study of blood T cell repertoires in COVID-19. The method was immunoSEQ multiplex PCR; TCRdb's version includes in-frame clones alone and lacks a portion of them. The table lists about 150,000 clones, about four fifths of them singletons, with over 25% in the top ten. The sample taken for sequencing was peripheral blood. These receptors came from an older woman with acute or convalescent COVID-19.

The chain recombines TRBV18 with TRBJ1-3; TRBD1 aligns across 9 bases. The germline CDR1 and CDR2 sequences are KGHSH and LQKENI. Germline trimming cut 0 bases from V and 0 bases from J; bases unmatched to any gene: 9. The CDR3 consists of 19 residues. The CDR3 sequence is CASSPPGTGLPSSGNTIYF. The CDR3 DNA follows: TGTGCCAGCTCACCACCGGGGACAGGGCTCCCCAGCTCTGGAAACACCATATATTTT.

V is TRBV4-1 and J is TRBJ1-5, with D hard to call. The germline V and J ends were trimmed by 5 bases and 4 bases, with 9 bases remaining between them. The germline V gene has CDR1 MGHRA and CDR2 YSYEKL. The CDR3 is 13 amino acids. Here the CDR3 reads CASSMRTNQPQHF. In DNA form, the CDR3 reads TGCGCCAGCAGCATGAGAACTAATCAGCCCCAGCATTTT.

This chain connects TRBV4-1 to TRBJ2-1, with 8 bases lining up with TRBD2. The CDR3 is 17 amino acids. Trimming took 1 base from V and 7 from J; bases not matched to a gene: 12. Germline V lookup: CDR1 MGHRA, CDR2 YSYEKL. CDR3 amino acids: CASSQASGGRIMNEQFF. CDR3 nucleotides: TGCGCCAGCAGCCAAGCAAGCGGGGGAAGGATTATGAATGAGCAGTTCTTC.

The chain recombines TRBV20-1 with TRBJ1-3, with 7 bases matching TRBD1. Germline lookup yields CDR1 DFQATT and CDR2 SNEGSKA (reference sequence). CDR3 size: 15 residues. Trimming at V came to 3 bases and at J to 1 base, leaving 6 bases not matched to a gene. CDR3 protein: CSASRQGRSGNTIYF. CDR3 bases: TGCAGTGCTAGTCGACAGGGAAGGTCTGGAAACACCATATATTTT.

This chain uses TRBV19 with TRBJ2-3, with no clear D. V lost 3 bases and J lost 1, with 8 bases in between. Germline CDR1 reads LNHDA; CDR2 reads SQIVND (reference sequence). The CDR3 spans 14 residues. CDR3 bases: TGTGCCAGTAGTATCAGCGTTCGCACAGATACGCAGTATTTT. Protein product: CASSISVRTDTQYF. Full variable domain (rest looked up from reference TRBV19 and TRBJ2-3): DGGITQSPKYLFRKEGQNVTLSCEQNLNHDAMYWYRQDPGQGLRLIYYSQIVNDFQKGDIAEGYSVSREKKESFPLTVTSAQKNPTAFYLCASSISVRTDTQYFGPGTRLTVL.

This chain uses TRBV27 with TRBJ2-3, with D possibly being TRBD2 (5 bases). The V gene's germline CDR1 is MNHEY and CDR2 SMNVEV (reference sequence). The V end was cut by 2 bases, the J end by 6 bases, with 9 bases between. There are 13 residues in the CDR3. The CDR3 nucleotides read TGTGCCAGCAGTTTAATCGGACTGGATACGCAGTATTTT. Protein: CASSLIGLDTQYF.

This rearrangement joins TRBV5-3 to TRBJ1-2; unclear D gene. TRBV5-3 belongs to the ORF category, with a function that is uncertain. CDR3 length: 15 amino acids. V was clipped by 4 bases and J by 7 bases, with 20 bases between them. CDR3 nucleotide sequence: TGTGCCAGAAGCCCCCTTGAGGAGGCTTGGGGTGGCTACACCTTC. This encodes CARSPLEEAWGGYTF.

The J gene is TRBJ1-4, the V gene TRBV6-5, with 9 bases lining up with TRBD1. V shed 5 bases, J shed 8 bases, and the junction held 9 bases outside the gene matches. The CDR3 length is 15 residues. Per germline, CDR1 MNHEY and CDR2 SVGAGI. CDR3 sequence reads: CASSTGQGRGEKLFF. For the CDR3, the DNA is TGTGCCAGCAGTACGGGACAGGGACGGGGAGAAAAACTGTTTTTT.

This chain connects TRBV2 to TRBJ2-1; 7 bases are a match to TRBD1. The V segment lost 2 bases and the J segment 0 bases; nucleotides outside the gene matches: 7. Germline values: CDR1 SNHLY, CDR2 FYNNEI. The CDR3 extends over 17 amino acids. The CDR3 nucleotides read TGTGCCAGCAGTGAATGGTCGGGACAGAGCTCCTACAATGAGCAGTTCTTC. Its protein is CASSEWSGQSSYNEQFF.

The table lists this clone with a count of one. The rearrangement links TRBV9 to TRBJ1-4; 9 nucleotides line up with TRBD1. The CDR3 is 15 residues long. Germline loops: CDR1 SGDLS, CDR2 YYNGEE. Trimming at V came to 0 bases and at J to 8 bases, leaving 5 bases not matched to a gene. The CDR3 loop reads CASSVVRGQGEKLFF. CDR3 sequence (DNA): TGTGCCAGCAGCGTAGTTCGGGGACAGGGCGAAAAACTGTTTTTT.

V is TRBV18 and J is TRBJ2-3, with a weak D call TRBD1 (6 bases). The germline CDR1 and CDR2 sequences are KGHSH and LQKENI. This CDR3 spans 16 amino acids. The V and J ends lost 0 bases and 4 bases respectively, with 14 bases between them. As DNA, the CDR3 is TGTGCCAGCTCACCACCGGTCAGGGGAATTGCAGATACGCAGTATTTT. This sequence encodes CASSPPVRGIADTQYF.

V usage is TRBV2 and J usage is TRBJ1-2; possible D gene TRBD1, 6 bases. Germline CDR1 and CDR2: SNHLY and FYNNEI. The CDR3 loop spans 13 amino acids. V was cut by 8 bases and J by 2 bases, with 12 bases left in between. This CDR3 reads CASLEGGNYGYTF. The DNA for the CDR3 is TGTGCCAGCCTAGAGGGGGGGAACTATGGCTACACCTTC.

The chain carries TRBV5-5 and TRBJ1-1; D is uncertain. This CDR3 has 16 residues. Trimming took off 4 bases at V and 1 base at J, with 17 bases between the two ends. CDR1 SGHKS and CDR2 YYEKEE come from the germline V gene (reference sequence). This chain's CDR3 is CASSPVFATANTEAFF. The CDR3 DNA reads TGTGCCAGCAGCCCGGTGTTCGCTACAGCGAACACTGAAGCTTTCTTT. The full variable domain, rest sourced from reference TRBV5-5 and TRBJ1-1, is DAGVTQSPTHLIKTRGQQVTLRCSPISGHKSVSWYQQVLGQGPQFIFQYYEKEERGRGNFPDRFSARQFPNYSSELNVNALLLGDSALYLCASSPVFATANTEAFFGQGTRLTVV.

This chain connects TRBV5-4 to TRBJ2-3, with 12 nucleotides matching TRBD2. V shed 1 base, J shed 4 bases, and the junction held 4 bases outside the gene matches. Germline V gives CDR1 SGHNT, CDR2 YYREEE (reference sequence). The CDR3 is 16 residues long. The CDR3: CASSLTSGGFADTQYF. CDR3 sequence (DNA): TGTGCCAGCAGCTTGACTAGCGGGGGGTTCGCAGATACGCAGTATTTT.

V gene TRBV11-2 combines with J gene TRBJ2-5; D is possibly TRBD2 (7 bases). The CDR3 runs 16 residues. Trimming cost V 5 bases and J 4 bases, with 20 bases left between them. Per germline, CDR1 SGHAT and CDR2 FQNNGV. The CDR3 region is CASSPEGGTSRETQYF. The CDR3 coding sequence is TGTGCCAGCAGCCCGGAGGGGGGGACCAGTCGAGAGACCCAGTACTTC. Based on the CDR3 plus reference TRBV11-2 and TRBJ2-5, the full variable domain is EAGVAQSPRYKIIEKRQSVAFWCNPISGHATLYWYQQILGQGPKLLIQFQNNGVVDDSQLPKDRFSAERLKGVDSTLKIQPAKLEDSAVYLCASSPEGGTSRETQYFGPGTRLLVL.

The chain joins TRBV3-1 (or the pseudogene TRBV3-2) to TRBJ1-2; D is unresolved. CDR3 length equals 14 residues. Per germline, CDR1 LGHDT and CDR2 YNNKEL (reference sequence). Trimming took off 0 bases at V and 4 bases at J, with 9 bases between the two ends. The chain's CDR3 is CASSQDGGGYGYTF. The CDR3 coding sequence is TGTGCCAGCAGCCAAGATGGCGGCGGCTATGGCTACACCTTC.

The J gene is TRBJ2-7, the V gene TRBV18; 7 nucleotides line up with TRBD1. V lost 3 bases, J lost 0 bases, and 2 bases stayed unmatched. The germline V gene has CDR1 KGHSH and CDR2 LQKENI. The CDR3 consists of 14 residues. CDR3 bases: TGTGCCAGCTCACCGGGACAGAGCTCCTACGAGCAGTACGTC. Translated, it gives CASSPGQSSYEQYV.

This sequence joins TRBV23-1 and TRBJ2-7; tentative D call: TRBD1 (6 bases). TRBV23-1 falls under the ORF class, with uncertain function. V lost 7 bases and J 2 bases, leaving 18 bases between the germline ends. The CDR3 loop spans 15 amino acids. The CDR3 coding sequence is TGCGCCAGCACCCCGAGACCAGGGGATCCCTACGAGCAGTACTTC. This sequence encodes CASTPRPGDPYEQYF.

The chain has TRBV18 and TRBJ2-7; 9 nucleotides line up with TRBD1. Trimming took 3 bases from V and 7 from J; bases not matched to a gene: 1. CDR3 size: 12 residues. CDR1 and CDR2 (germline): KGHSH, LQKENI. Here the CDR3 reads CASSPGQGEQYV. CDR3 nucleotides: TGTGCCAGCTCACCGGGACAGGGTGAGCAGTACGTC.

This rearrangement joins TRBV9 to TRBJ2-1; D perhaps matches TRBD1 (6 bases). Germline V lookup: CDR1 SGDLS, CDR2 YYNGEE. V was clipped by 5 bases and J by 6 bases, with 18 bases between them. The CDR3 loop spans 15 amino acids. CDR3: CASSPGHGEFNEQFF. The CDR3 nucleotides read TGTGCCAGCAGTCCGGGACACGGGGAATTCAATGAGCAGTTCTTC.

The chain recombines TRBV5-1 with TRBJ1-2; 9 bases map to TRBD1. V lost 3 bases to trimming and J lost 6 bases; unmatched junction nucleotides: 6. In germline, CDR1 is SGHRS, CDR2 YFSETQ. The CDR3 runs 14 residues. CDR3 protein: CASSWEQGANGYTF. The CDR3 DNA follows: TGCGCCAGCAGCTGGGAACAGGGGGCCAATGGCTACACCTTC.

This chain connects TRBV2 to TRBJ2-7; D is ambiguous. V was shortened by 2 bases and J by 3 bases, with 11 bases between the two germline ends. CDR3 length: 14 residues. Germline CDR1 reads SNHLY; CDR2 reads FYNNEI. Written as DNA, the CDR3 is TGTGCCAGCAGTGAACTCGGTATCTACTACGAGCAGTACTTC. The encoded protein is CASSELGIYYEQYF.